The rows below give T cell receptor beta chains drawn from one sample of a study of Ad26.COV2.S vaccination and SARS-CoV-2 variants. TCRdb keeps only in-frame clones here, not all; method: immunoSEQ multiplex PCR. Counted here are fewer than 600,000 clones, 80% to 90% occurring once; the ten biggest clones make up 1.5% to 2%. The sample consisted of peripheral blood, taken in a trial of Ad26.COV2.S vaccine versus placebo. These receptors originate from a person between 18 and 65 years old who received the Ad26.COV2.S COVID-19 vaccine or a placebo. Both conserved end residues are part of each CDR3. The D gene is left open where the match is weak. The size of a clone is reported for some rows only, either as once, few or many, or as a class for expanded clones.

v_call,clone_size,d_call,j_call,cdr3_nt,cdr3_aa
TRBV30,few,-,TRBJ1-5,TGTGCCTGGAGTGTCGGTAACAGGGTCAATCAGCCCCAGCATTTT,CAWSVGNRVNQPQHF
TRBV6-5,-,-,TRBJ2-7,TGTGCCAGCAGTTACTCGTCGAGTCGAAGCTCCTACGAGCAGTACTTC,CASSYSSSRSSYEQYF
TRBV7-9,once,-,TRBJ2-1,TGTGCCAGCAGCCAAGGGAGGTATGAGCAGTTCTTC,CASSQGRYEQFF
TRBV5-1,-,-,TRBJ1-5,TGCGCCAGCAGCTTGGATCCCACCGACTGGGGGCGCGGTCAGCCCCAGCATTTT,CASSLDPTDWGRGQPQHF
TRBV24-1,-,TRBD1,TRBJ2-2,TGTGCCACCGCCGGGACAGCGAACACCGGGGAGCTGTTTTTT,CATAGTANTGELFF
TRBV9,-,-,TRBJ2-3,TGTGCCAGCAGCGTAACAGGCACAGATACGCAGTATTTT,CASSVTGTDTQYF
TRBV28,-,-,TRBJ1-5,TGTGCCAGCAGTTCAACAGGTTACCAGCCCCAGCATTTT,CASSSTGYQPQHF
TRBV12-3/TRBV12-4,-,-,TRBJ2-7,TGTGCCAGCAGTCTGGAGAACGAGCAGTACTTC,CASSLENEQYF
TRBV14,-,TRBD2,TRBJ2-1,TGTGCCAGCAGCCGAGGATCCCGGGAGGTCTACAATGAGCAGTTCTTC,CASSRGSREVYNEQFF
TRBV5-4,-,-,TRBJ1-4,TGTGCCAGCACCATGAAGGGCGATGAAAAACTGTTTTTT,CASTMKGDEKLFF
TRBV4-3,-,-,TRBJ2-1,TGCGCCAGCAGCCAAGAATTTTTAGGATCCGCATACAATGAGCAGTTCTTC,CASSQEFLGSAYNEQFF
TRBV20-1,-,-,TRBJ2-1,TGCAGTGCCGGGCTCTACAATGAGCAGTTCTTC,CSAGLYNEQFF
TRBV28,-,-,TRBJ1-1,TGTGCCACGGGCCGGAACACTGAAGCTTTCTTT,CATGRNTEAFF
TRBV3-1/TRBV3-2,-,TRBD2,TRBJ2-7,TGTGCCAGCAGCCAGGTTGCTAGCGGCTACGAGCAGTACTTC,CASSQVASGYEQYF
TRBV5-4,-,-,TRBJ1-1,TGTGCCAGCAGCTTCTACGAGGGGGAAGCTTTCTTT,CASSFYEGEAFF
TRBV11-3,-,-,TRBJ1-4,TGTGCCAGCAGCTTAGGACATGGACCTAATGAAAAACTGTTTTTT,CASSLGHGPNEKLFF
TRBV2,-,TRBD1,TRBJ1-4,TGTGCCAGCAAGACAGGGGCTAATGAAAAACTGTTTTTT,CASKTGANEKLFF
TRBV19,-,-,TRBJ1-2,TGTGCCACCGGGAACTATGGCTACACCTTC,CATGNYGYTF
TRBV7-2,once,-,TRBJ1-2,TGTGCCAGCAGCTTAGAAGGCGGTCGAGGCTACACCTTC,CASSLEGGRGYTF
TRBV7-8,-,TRBD1,TRBJ1-5,TGTGCCAGCAGCCGACAGGGATGGGGCAATCAGCCCCAGCATTTT,CASSRQGWGNQPQHF
TRBV28,-,-,TRBJ1-6,TGTGCCAGCAGTTTATCCCCAGGACAGAATAATTCACCCCTCCACTTT,CASSLSPGQNNSPLHF
TRBV5-1,-,TRBD1,TRBJ2-7,TGCGCCAGCACCGGACAGGGTACCTCCTACGAGCAGTACTTC,CASTGQGTSYEQYF
TRBV28,many,-,TRBJ1-2,TGTGCCAGCAGTCCGGTGATGTGGTATGGCTACACCTTC,CASSPVMWYGYTF
TRBV29-1,-,TRBD1,TRBJ2-1,TGCAGCGTTGTGCCGGGACAGGGTGGAGGTGAGCAGTTCTTC,CSVVPGQGGGEQFF
TRBV30,once,-,TRBJ1-4,TGTGCCTGGGCGACACTCACTAATGAAAAACTGTTTTTT,CAWATLTNEKLFF
TRBV5-5,-,-,TRBJ1-2,TGTGCCAGCACCGGCGACAGATTAGGGGGCTACACCTTC,CASTGDRLGGYTF
TRBV13,-,-,TRBJ2-5,TGTGCCAGCAGCCCCCCTTTACGCCAAGAGACCCAGTACTTC,CASSPPLRQETQYF
TRBV18,once,-,TRBJ1-6,TGTGCCAGCTCACCAGGCACGGGGCTGAGTTCACCCCTCCACTTT,CASSPGTGLSSPLHF
TRBV24-1,once,TRBD2,TRBJ2-5,TGTGCCACCAGTGACCCCACCCGCTCGGGGGGACGGCAAGAGACCCAGTACTTC,CATSDPTRSGGRQETQYF
TRBV19,-,-,TRBJ1-2,TGTGCCAGTAGTATAGCCAGGCTCGATGGCTACACCTTC,CASSIARLDGYTF
TRBV3-1/TRBV3-2,-,-,TRBJ1-1,TGTGCCAGCAGCAAGGGCCAAGTCAACACTGAAGCTTTCTTT,CASSKGQVNTEAFF
TRBV3-1/TRBV3-2,-,TRBD2,TRBJ2-4,TGTGCCAGCAGCCTTCTTAGCGGGAGGGACAAAAACATTCAGTACTTC,CASSLLSGRDKNIQYF
TRBV18,once,TRBD2,TRBJ2-5,TGTGCCAGCTCACCACCTAGCGGGGGACCCCAAGAGACCCAGTACTTC,CASSPPSGGPQETQYF
TRBV27,once,TRBD1,TRBJ2-7,TGTGCCAGCACCAGACAGGGCTCCTACGAGCAGTACTTC,CASTRQGSYEQYF